This T cell receptor (beta chain) was recorded in a study of blood T cells in healthy people across ages. Concerning this clonotype: What it recognizes is unknown.

It was with a sample-barcoded 5' primer and a J-beta primer mix that a second PCR of roughly 7 to 12 cycles was run. The study obtained at least 2.5 million CDR3-containing paired-end reads from every sample. TCRdb re-called the 5' RACE reads with MiXCR, one entry per CDR3 protein. Among 380,000 or so distinct CDR3 sequences listed, about half were seen once. Whole-study results and caveats: Estimated diversity that came from one million T cells was considered an underestimate.

This receptor was obtained from a man aged 60 to 69 in good health. The sample comprised blood.

For the CDR3, the DNA is TGTGCCAGCAGTGATCCAGGGTCGGGAGATACGCAGTATTTT. It is translated as CASSDPGSGDTQYF. The gene calls are TRBV2 and TRBJ2-3, with D perhaps matching TRBD1 (5 bases). The CDR3 length is 14 residues. V gave up 3 bases and J gave up 5 bases, with 12 bases separating them. CDR1 and CDR2 (germline): SNHLY, FYNNEI.